The 14 T cell receptor beta chains below all came from one sample that was sequenced in a study of shared clonotypes between healthy human individuals. Measured with immunoSEQ multiplex PCR; TCRdb has only the in-frame clones, and not every one. The repertoire holds about 1.5 million clones, with roughly 98% as singletons. Material: naive CD4+ T cells sorted from blood. Documented subset: CD45RA+ positively selected. The receptors here all came from a man aged 30 to 45 in good health.

The chain employs TRBV7-3 and TRBJ2-1; D is possibly TRBD1 or TRBD2 (5 bases each). V lost 4 bases, J lost 1 base, and 14 bases lay in between. The germline gives CDR1 SGHTA, CDR2 FQGTGA. The CDR3 runs 16 residues. This chain's CDR3 is CASSYDGGVSYNEQFF. Written as DNA, the CDR3 is TGTGCCAGCAGCTATGATGGGGGAGTATCCTACAATGAGCAGTTCTTC.

The rearrangement joins TRBV9 to TRBJ2-1; 10 positions agree with TRBD2. In germline, CDR1 is SGDLS, CDR2 YYNGEE. The J segment lost 15 bases and the V segment lost 3 bases, leaving 9 bases of the junction unmatched. The CDR3 runs 13 residues. CDR3 DNA: TGTGCCAGCAGCGGGCTAGCGGGAGATCTTCTGTTCTTC. This encodes CASSGLAGDLLFF.

The chain has TRBV18 and TRBJ2-3; D may be TRBD1 or TRBD2 (6 bases each). Germline assignment: CDR1 KGHSH and CDR2 LQKENI. CDR3 size: 15 residues. V shed 3 bases and J shed 4 bases, with 14 bases lying between them. CDR3: CASSPGGHIPDTQYF. CDR3 DNA sequence: TGTGCCAGCTCACCCGGGGGCCATATCCCAGATACGCAGTATTTT.

A remark on this clone: Other DNA sequences in the same sample also yield this CDR3. CDR3 sequence reads: CASSPGQTNYGYTF. In DNA form, the CDR3 reads TGTGCCAGCTCTCCCGGACAGACCAACTATGGCTACACCTTC. The chain links TRBV18 to TRBJ1-2; D is possibly TRBD1 (6 bases). The CDR3 is 14 residues long. V dropped 6 bases and J dropped 2 bases, with 13 bases sitting between them. Germline assignment: CDR1 KGHSH and CDR2 LQKENI.

The chain carries TRBV10-3 and TRBJ2-2, with 11 bases that match TRBD2. Germline values: CDR1 ENHRY, CDR2 SYGVKD. CDR3 length: 15 amino acids. Losses at the gene ends were 6 bases for V and 1 base for J; bases not matched to a gene: 1. CDR3 bases: TGTGCCATCAGGGGGACTAGCGGGAACACCGGGGAGCTGTTTTTT. It encodes CAIRGTSGNTGELFF.

The chain links TRBV12-1 to TRBJ1-2; TRBD1 was called by the table and not checked on the DNA. TRBV12-1 is given as a pseudogene. The CDR3 spans 12 residues. CDR3 residues: CASSLASIGYTF. The CDR3 DNA is TGTGCCAGCAGCTTGGCCTCCATCGGCTACACCTTC.

The chain uses TRBV6-6 and TRBJ2-1, with D uncertain. Germline V CDR1 and CDR2: MNHNY, SVGAGI (reference sequence). The length of the CDR3 is 14 residues. Trimming pared 7 bases from V and 7 bases from J, leaving 17 bases between. DNA for the CDR3: TGTGCCAGCACTGAACACGGACCTGGAAATGAGCAGTTCTTC. It encodes CASTEHGPGNEQFF.

This clone was recorded once. The V and J genes are TRBV28 and TRBJ2-2; D may be TRBD1 or TRBD2 (5 bases each). This CDR3 comprises 14 residues. CDR1 and CDR2 (germline): MDHEN, SYDVKM. With 6 bases removed from V and 3 bases from J, the gap between germline ends came to 11 bases. CDR3 sequence: CASRWDPYTGELFF. CDR3 coding DNA: TGTGCCAGCAGATGGGACCCCTACACCGGGGAGCTGTTTTTT. The entire variable domain, with the rest obtained from reference TRBV28 and TRBJ2-2, is as follows: DVKVTQSSRYLVKRTGEKVFLECVQDMDHENMFWYRQDPGLGLRLIYFSYDVKMKEKGDIPEGYSVSREKKERFSLILESASTNQTSMYLCASRWDPYTGELFFGEGSRLTVL.

About this clone: The same CDR3 can be traced to other DNA sequences in this sample. In DNA, the CDR3 is TGTGCCAGCTCACAGAACAATGAGCAGTTCTTC. This encodes CASSQNNEQFF. The rearrangement uses TRBV18 and TRBJ2-1, with no clear D. Trimming took off 4 bases at V and 5 bases at J, with 3 bases between the two ends. The CDR3 has 11 residues. Germline loops: CDR1 KGHSH, CDR2 LQKENI.

J is TRBJ1-1 and V is TRBV6-5; 8 bases are shared with TRBD1. The CDR3 loop spans 14 amino acids. From germline, CDR1 is MNHEY and CDR2 SVGAGI. Trimming at V came to 7 bases and at J to 1 base, leaving 5 bases not matched to a gene. CDR3 protein: CASKGQGRNTEAFF. In nucleotides, the CDR3 is TGTGCCAGCAAAGGACAGGGTAGGAACACTGAAGCTTTCTTT.

V and J are TRBV6-6 and TRBJ2-3; the D gene could be TRBD1 or TRBD2 (5 bases each). The CDR3 consists of 16 residues. Trimming shortened V by 0 bases and J by 4 bases, and 14 bases separated the two germline ends. The V gene's germline CDR1 is MNHNY and CDR2 SVGAGI (reference sequence). The CDR3 coding sequence is TGTGCCAGCAGTTACTCCGGGACCCGGTGGGCAGATACGCAGTATTTT. Encoded protein: CASSYSGTRWADTQYF.

Points on this clone: Other DNA sequences in this specimen translate into the identical CDR3. This sequence joins TRBV25-1 and TRBJ2-6; D unclear. The CDR3 sequence is 14 residues long. With 1 base removed from V and 4 bases from J, the gap between germline ends came to 5 bases. Germline V gene lookup returns CDR1 MGHDK and CDR2 SYGVNS. The chain's CDR3 is CASSESRGANVLTF. The CDR3 DNA sequence: TGTGCCAGCAGTGAATCCAGGGGGGCCAACGTCCTGACTTTC.

The gene calls are TRBV7-9 and TRBJ2-6; D is perhaps TRBD1 or TRBD2 (5 bases each). CDR1 is SEHNR, CDR2 FQNEAQ, per germline (reference sequence). V was clipped by 5 bases and J by 1 base, with 18 bases between them. This CDR3 is 18 amino acids long. The CDR3 DNA reads as TGTGCCAGCAGCGGCCCGGGACGGACCGTTTCTGGGGCCAACGTCCTGACTTTC. It yields the protein CASSGPGRTVSGANVLTF.

This chain connects TRBV7-2 to TRBJ2-7; 9 bases align to TRBD1. This CDR3 region has 17 residues. Germline-derived CDR1 and CDR2 are SGHTA and FQGNSA. V lost 4 bases to trimming and J lost 6 bases; unmatched junction nucleotides: 16. The CDR3: CASSYSSSGTGSFEQYF. The CDR3 coding sequence is TGTGCCAGCAGCTACAGCTCCTCCGGGACAGGGTCTTTCGAGCAGTACTTC.